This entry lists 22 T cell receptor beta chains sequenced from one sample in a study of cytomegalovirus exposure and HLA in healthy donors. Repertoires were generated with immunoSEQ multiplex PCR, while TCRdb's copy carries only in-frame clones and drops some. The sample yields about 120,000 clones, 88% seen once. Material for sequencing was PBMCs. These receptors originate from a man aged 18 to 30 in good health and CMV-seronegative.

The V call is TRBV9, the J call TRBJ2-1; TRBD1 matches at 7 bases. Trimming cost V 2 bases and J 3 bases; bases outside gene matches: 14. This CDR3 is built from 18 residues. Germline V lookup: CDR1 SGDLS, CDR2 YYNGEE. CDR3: CASSVVPTTGVGYNEQFF. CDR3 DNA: TGTGCCAGCAGCGTCGTACCAACCACAGGGGTCGGCTACAATGAGCAGTTCTTC.

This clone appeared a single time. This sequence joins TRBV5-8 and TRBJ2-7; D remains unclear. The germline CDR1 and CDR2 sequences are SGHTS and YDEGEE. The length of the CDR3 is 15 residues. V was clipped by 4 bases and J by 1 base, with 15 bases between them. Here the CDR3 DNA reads TGTGCCAGCAGCCCGGAATGGGCCGAGTCCTACGAGCAGTACTTC. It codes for CASSPEWAESYEQYF.

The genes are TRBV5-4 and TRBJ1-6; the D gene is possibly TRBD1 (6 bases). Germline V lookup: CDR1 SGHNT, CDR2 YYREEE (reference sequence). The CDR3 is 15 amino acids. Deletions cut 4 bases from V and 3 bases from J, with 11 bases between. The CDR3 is CASSKGTHYNSPLHF. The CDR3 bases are TGTGCCAGCAGCAAAGGGACACACTATAATTCACCCCTCCACTTT.

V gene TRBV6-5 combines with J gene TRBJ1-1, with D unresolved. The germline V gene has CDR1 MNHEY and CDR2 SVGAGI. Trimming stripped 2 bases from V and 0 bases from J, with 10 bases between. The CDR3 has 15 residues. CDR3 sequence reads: CASSYRQTMNTEAFF. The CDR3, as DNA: TGTGCCAGCAGTTACCGGCAGACAATGAACACTGAAGCTTTCTTT.

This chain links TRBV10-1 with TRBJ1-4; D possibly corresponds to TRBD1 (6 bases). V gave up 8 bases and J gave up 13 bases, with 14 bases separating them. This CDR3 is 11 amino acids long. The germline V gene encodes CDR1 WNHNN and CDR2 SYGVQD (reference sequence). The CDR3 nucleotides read TGCGCCAGCGGATCCGGGACACGACTGTTTTTT. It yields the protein CASGSGTRLFF.

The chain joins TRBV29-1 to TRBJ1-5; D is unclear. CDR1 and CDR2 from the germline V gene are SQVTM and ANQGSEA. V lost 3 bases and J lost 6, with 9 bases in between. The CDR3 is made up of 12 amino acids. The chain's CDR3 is CSVEVSGQPQHF. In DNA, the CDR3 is TGCAGCGTTGAGGTATCGGGTCAGCCCCAGCATTTT. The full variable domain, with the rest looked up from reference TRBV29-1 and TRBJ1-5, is SAVISQKPSRDICQRGTSLTIQCQVDSQVTMMFWYRQQPGQSLTLIATANQGSEATYESGFVIDKFPISRPNLTFSTLTVSNMSPEDSSIYLCSVEVSGQPQHFGDGTRLSIL.

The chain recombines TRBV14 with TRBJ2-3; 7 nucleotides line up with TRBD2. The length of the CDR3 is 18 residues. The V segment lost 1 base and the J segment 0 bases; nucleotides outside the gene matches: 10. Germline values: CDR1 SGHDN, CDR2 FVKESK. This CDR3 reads CASSQGLAALSSTDTQYF. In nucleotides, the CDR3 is TGTGCCAGCAGCCAAGGGCTAGCGGCATTGTCTAGCACAGATACGCAGTATTTT.

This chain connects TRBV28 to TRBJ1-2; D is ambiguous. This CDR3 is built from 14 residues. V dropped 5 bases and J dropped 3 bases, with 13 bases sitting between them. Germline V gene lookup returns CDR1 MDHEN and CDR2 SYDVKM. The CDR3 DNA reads TGTGCCAGCAGTCCCCGCCGCAGGTACTATGGCTACACCTTC. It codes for CASSPRRRYYGYTF.

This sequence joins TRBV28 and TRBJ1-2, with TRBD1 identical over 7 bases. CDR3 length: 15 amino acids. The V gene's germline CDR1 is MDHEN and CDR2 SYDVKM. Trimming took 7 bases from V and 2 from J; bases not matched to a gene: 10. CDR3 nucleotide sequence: TGTGCCAGCATCGATCGTCCAGGGGGGAACTATGGCTACACCTTC. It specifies CASIDRPGGNYGYTF.

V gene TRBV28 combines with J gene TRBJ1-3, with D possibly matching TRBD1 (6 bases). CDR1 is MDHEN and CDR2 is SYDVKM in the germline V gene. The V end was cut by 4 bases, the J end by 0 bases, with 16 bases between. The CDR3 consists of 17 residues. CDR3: CASSSTGTYSSGNTIYF. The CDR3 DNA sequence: TGTGCCAGCAGTTCGACCGGGACATACTCCTCTGGAAACACCATATATTTT. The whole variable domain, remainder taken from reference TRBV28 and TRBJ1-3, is DVKVTQSSRYLVKRTGEKVFLECVQDMDHENMFWYRQDPGLGLRLIYFSYDVKMKEKGDIPEGYSVSREKKERFSLILESASTNQTSMYLCASSSTGTYSSGNTIYFGEGSWLTVV.

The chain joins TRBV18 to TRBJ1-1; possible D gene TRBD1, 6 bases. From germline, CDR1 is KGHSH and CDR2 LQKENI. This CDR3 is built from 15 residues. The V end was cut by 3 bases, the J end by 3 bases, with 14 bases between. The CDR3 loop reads CASSPGARMDTEAFF. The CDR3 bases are TGTGCCAGCTCACCGGGGGCGCGAATGGACACTGAAGCTTTCTTT.

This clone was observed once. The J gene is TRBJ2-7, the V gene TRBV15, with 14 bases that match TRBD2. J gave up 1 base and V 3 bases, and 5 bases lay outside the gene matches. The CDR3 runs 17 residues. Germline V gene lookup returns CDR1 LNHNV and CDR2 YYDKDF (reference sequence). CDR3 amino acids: CATSRRTSGRKSYEQYF. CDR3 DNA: TGTGCCACCAGCAGGCGGACTAGCGGGAGGAAATCCTACGAGCAGTACTTC. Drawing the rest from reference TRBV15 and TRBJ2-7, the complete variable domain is DAMVIQNPRYQVTQFGKPVTLSCSQTLNHNVMYWYQQKSSQAPKLLFHYYDKDFNNEADTPDNFQSRRPNTSFCFLDIRSPGLGDTAMYLCATSRRTSGRKSYEQYFGPGTRLTVT.

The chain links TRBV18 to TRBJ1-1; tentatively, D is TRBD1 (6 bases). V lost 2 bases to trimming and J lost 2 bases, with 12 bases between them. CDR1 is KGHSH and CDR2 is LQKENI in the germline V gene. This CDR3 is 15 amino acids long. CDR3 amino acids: CASSPTGLLNTEAFF. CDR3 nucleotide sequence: TGTGCCAGCTCACCAACAGGGCTACTTAACACTGAAGCTTTCTTT.

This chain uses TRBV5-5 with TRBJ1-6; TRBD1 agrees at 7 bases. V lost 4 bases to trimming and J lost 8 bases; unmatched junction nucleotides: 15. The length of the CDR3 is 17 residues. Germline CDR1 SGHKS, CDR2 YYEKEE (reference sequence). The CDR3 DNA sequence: TGTGCCAGCAGCCAGGGGGTGGTCGTGGGGACCGATTCACCCCTCCACTTT. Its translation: CASSQGVVVGTDSPLHF.

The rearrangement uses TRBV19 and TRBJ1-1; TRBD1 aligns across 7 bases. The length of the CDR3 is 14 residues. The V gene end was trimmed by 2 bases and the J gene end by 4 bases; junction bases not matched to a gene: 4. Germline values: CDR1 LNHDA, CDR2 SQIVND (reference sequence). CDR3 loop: CASSINNRGTEAFF. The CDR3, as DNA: TGTGCCAGTAGTATAAATAACAGGGGCACTGAAGCTTTCTTT.

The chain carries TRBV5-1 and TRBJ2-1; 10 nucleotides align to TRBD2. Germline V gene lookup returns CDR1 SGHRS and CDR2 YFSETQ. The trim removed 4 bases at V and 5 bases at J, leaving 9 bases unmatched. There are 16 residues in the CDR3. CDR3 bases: TGCGCCAGCAGCACCATAGCGGGAGGAATTAACAATGAGCAGTTCTTC. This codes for CASSTIAGGINNEQFF.

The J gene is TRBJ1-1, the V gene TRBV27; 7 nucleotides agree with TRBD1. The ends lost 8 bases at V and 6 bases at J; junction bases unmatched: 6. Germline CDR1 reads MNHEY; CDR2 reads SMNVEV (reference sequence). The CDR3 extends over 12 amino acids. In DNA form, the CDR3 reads TGTGCCAGCGGAAGACAGGGCGCTGAAGCTTTCTTT. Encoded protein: CASGRQGAEAFF.

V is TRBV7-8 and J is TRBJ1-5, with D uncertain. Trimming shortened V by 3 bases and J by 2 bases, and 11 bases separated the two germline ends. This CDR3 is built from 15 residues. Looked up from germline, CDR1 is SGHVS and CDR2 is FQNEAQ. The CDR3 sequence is CASSLRDFGNQPQHF. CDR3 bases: TGTGCCAGCAGCTTGAGGGATTTCGGCAATCAGCCCCAGCATTTT.

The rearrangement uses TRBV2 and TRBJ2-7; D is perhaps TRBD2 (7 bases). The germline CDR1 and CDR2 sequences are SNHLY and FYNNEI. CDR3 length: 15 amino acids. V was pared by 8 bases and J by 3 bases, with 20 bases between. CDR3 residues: CASRPEGGTYYEQYF. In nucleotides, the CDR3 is TGTGCCAGCCGCCCGGAGGGGGGGACCTACTACGAGCAGTACTTC.

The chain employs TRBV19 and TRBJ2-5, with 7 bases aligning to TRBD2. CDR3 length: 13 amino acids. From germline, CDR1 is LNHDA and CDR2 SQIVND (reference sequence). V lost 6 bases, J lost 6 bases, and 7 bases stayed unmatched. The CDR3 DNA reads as TGTGCCAGTAGGGGAAGGGACTACCAGACCCAGTACTTC. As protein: CASRGRDYQTQYF.

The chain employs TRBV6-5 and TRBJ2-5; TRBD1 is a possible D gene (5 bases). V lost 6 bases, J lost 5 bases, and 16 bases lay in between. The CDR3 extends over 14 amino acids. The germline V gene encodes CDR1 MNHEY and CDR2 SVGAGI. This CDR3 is CASRSQGLKETQYF. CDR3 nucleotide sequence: TGTGCCAGCAGAAGTCAGGGATTGAAGGAGACCCAGTACTTC.

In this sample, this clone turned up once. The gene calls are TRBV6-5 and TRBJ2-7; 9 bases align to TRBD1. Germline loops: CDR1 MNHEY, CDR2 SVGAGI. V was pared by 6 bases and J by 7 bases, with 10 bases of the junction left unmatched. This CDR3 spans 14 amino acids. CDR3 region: CASRPGQGRKEQYF. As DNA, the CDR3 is TGTGCCAGCAGACCGGGACAGGGAAGAAAGGAGCAGTACTTC.